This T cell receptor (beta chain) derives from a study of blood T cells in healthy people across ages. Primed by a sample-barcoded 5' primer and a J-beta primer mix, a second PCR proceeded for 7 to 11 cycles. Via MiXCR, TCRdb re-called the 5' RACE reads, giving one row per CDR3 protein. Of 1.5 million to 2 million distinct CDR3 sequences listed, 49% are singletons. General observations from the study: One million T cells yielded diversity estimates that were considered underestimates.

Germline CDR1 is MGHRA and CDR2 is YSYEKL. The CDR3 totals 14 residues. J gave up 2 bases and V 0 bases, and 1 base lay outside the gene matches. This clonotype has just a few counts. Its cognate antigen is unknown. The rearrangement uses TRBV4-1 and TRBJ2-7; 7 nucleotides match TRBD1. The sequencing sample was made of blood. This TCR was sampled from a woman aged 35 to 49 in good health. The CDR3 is CASSQEQGTYEQYF. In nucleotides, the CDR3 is TGCGCCAGCAGCCAAGAACAGGGGACCTACGAGCAGTACTTC.